Presented here are 2 T cell receptor beta chains from one specimen sequenced in a study of identical twins. MiXCR, run by TCRdb on the 5' RACE reads, gives a single entry per CDR3 protein. The table lists a few hundred thousand distinct CDR3 sequences, around 8.8% of them singletons, with over 2.5% in the top ten. This sample also belongs to another study, concerning yellow fever vaccine responses in identical twins.

Sequencing was done on a sample of CD8+ T cells sorted from blood. The receptors stem from a woman aged 18-29 years in good health.

This clonotype was counted many times. The V and J genes are TRBV5-1 and TRBJ1-1; 7 bases are a match to TRBD1. This CDR3 region has 14 residues. CDR1 is SGHRS, CDR2 YFSETQ, per germline. V was pared by 2 bases and J by 6 bases, with 7 bases of the junction left unmatched. The CDR3 loop is CASSLPTGVPEAFF. The CDR3 DNA follows: TGCGCCAGCAGCTTACCCACAGGGGTCCCTGAAGCTTTCTTT.

This clonotype was observed at least ten times. The rearrangement joins TRBV27 to TRBJ2-3; possibly TRBD1 or TRBD2 for D (5 bases each). With 2 bases removed from V and 4 bases from J, the gap between germline ends came to 7 bases. The germline V gene has CDR1 MNHEY and CDR2 SMNVEV (reference sequence). CDR3 length: 13 residues. The CDR3 nucleotides read TGTGCCAGCAGTTTAGTGGGGGCAGATACGCAGTATTTT. It yields the protein CASSLVGADTQYF.